This is a list of T cell receptor beta chains from one sample in a study of T cells in localized non-small cell lung cancer. Libraries were prepared by immunoSEQ multiplex PCR; TCRdb keeps only in-frame clonotypes and omits some of them. The sample contains around 130,000 clones, 89% of which appear only once. Sequences were derived from peripheral blood, sampled before any cancer treatment. These receptors were obtained from a female donor at least 60 years old with stage I lung adenocarcinoma. CDR3s include the opening cysteine and the closing phenylalanine or tryptophan. The order of the fields is CDR3 protein, CDR3 DNA, D gene, J gene, clone size, V gene. The D gene is left open where the match is weak. The listing skips clone size in some rows; elsewhere it reads once, few, many or a size class.

CASSGAGGLSQYF	TGTGCCAGCAGTGGCGCGGGAGGCCTATCGCAGTATTTT	TRBD2	TRBJ2-3	NA	TRBV6-1
CASSPQGAIEKLFF	TGTGCCAGCAGCCCTCAGGGGGCCATCGAAAAACTGTTTTTT	TRBD1	TRBJ1-4	NA	TRBV7-2
CASSLLGTEAFF	TGTGCCAGCAGCTTGTTGGGCACTGAAGCTTTCTTT	NA	TRBJ1-1	NA	TRBV5-6
CASSVGQGNQPQHF	TGTGCCAGCAGCGTAGGGCAGGGCAATCAGCCCCAGCATTTT	NA	TRBJ1-5	medium-sized	TRBV9
CASSLGGGAVGKLFF	TGTGCCAGCAGCTTAGGCGGCGGGGCGGTCGGGAAACTGTTTTTT	NA	TRBJ1-4	NA	TRBV7-6
CAWSGWNTGELFF	TGTGCCTGGAGTGGGTGGAACACCGGGGAGCTGTTTTTT	NA	TRBJ2-2	NA	TRBV30
CASTAAYEQYF	TGCGCCAGCACTGCAGCCTACGAGCAGTACTTC	NA	TRBJ2-7	NA	TRBV10-2
CATSGMGQVVQPQHF	TGTGCCACCTCGGGGATGGGACAGGTTGTTCAGCCCCAGCATTTT	TRBD1	TRBJ1-5	few	TRBV19
CASSLGTGGSGANVLTF	TGTGCCAGCAGCTTAGGGACAGGGGGGAGTGGGGCCAACGTCCTGACTTTC	TRBD1	TRBJ2-6	NA	TRBV11-1
CASSQSEGGVGYEQYF	TGCGCCAGCAGTCAATCGGAGGGAGGTGTAGGATACGAGCAGTACTTC	NA	TRBJ2-7	NA	TRBV23-1
CASTPRVHPIEAFF	TGTGCCAGCACGCCCAGGGTCCATCCAATCGAAGCTTTCTTT	NA	TRBJ1-1	NA	TRBV6-1
CAWSGGLTESQETQYF	TGTGCCTGGAGTGGAGGATTGACCGAAAGCCAAGAGACCCAGTACTTC	NA	TRBJ2-5	NA	TRBV30
CASSDGQGHTGELFF	TGTGCCAGCAGCGACGGACAGGGGCACACCGGGGAGCTGTTTTTT	TRBD1	TRBJ2-2	NA	TRBV4-2
CASSEWGAGDNEQFF	TGCGCCAGCAGTGAATGGGGAGCGGGGGACAATGAGCAGTTCTTC	TRBD2	TRBJ2-1	NA	TRBV10-1
CASSSGRATYNEQFF	TGTGCCAGCAGTAGCGGGAGGGCCACCTACAATGAGCAGTTCTTC	TRBD2	TRBJ2-1	NA	TRBV2
CASSSKSIVGTTDTQYF	TGTGCCAGCAGCTCAAAATCGATCGTGGGAACCACAGATACGCAGTATTTT	NA	TRBJ2-3	once	TRBV11-2
CASSQDRFFRGTYEQYF	TGCGCCAGCAGCCAAGATCGGTTCTTTCGGGGAACCTACGAGCAGTACTTC	NA	TRBJ2-7	NA	TRBV4-1